This entry is about one T cell receptor beta chain. Its specificity is unknown. Specified treatment: oral pan-JAK inhibitor, 5-10 mg twice daily. The sorting of PBMCs gave CD4+ and CD8+ T cells. Trimming pared 2 bases from V and 5 bases from J, leaving 7 bases between. The CDR3 length is 12 residues. CDR1 is SGHRS, CDR2 YFSETQ, per germline. Extracted from the samples, RNA was reverse transcribed into cDNA to serve as the sequencing template. Here immunoSEQ multiplex PCR was the method, and the copy in TCRdb shows in-frame clones only, minus some. Of 150,000 to 200,000 clones listed, under 80% are singletons. These data come from a study of CD8+ T cells in alopecia areata. Study observations and caveats: Scalp samples also contribute reads from the resident alphabeta T cells found in normal skin. The presence of one nonresponder keeps the tie between baseline CD8+ expansion and response uncertain. Lesional scalp displayed greater clonality than normal scalp, most notably in alopecia totalis/universalis.

The sample here was CD4+ T cells sorted from blood, taken around week 50, from a patient treated with tofacitinib. The chain joins TRBV5-1 to TRBJ2-5; no firm D call. This TCR came from a human donor with alopecia areata. The CDR3 loop is CASSLPGETQYF. In DNA, the CDR3 is TGCGCCAGCAGCTTACCTGGCGAGACCCAGTACTTC.